These 22 T cell receptor beta chains were sequenced from one sample in a study of blood T cell repertoires in COVID-19. Assay: immunoSEQ multiplex PCR; the TCRdb copy retains only in-frame clones and omits some. The table includes 96,000 or so clones, approximately 90% detected once. The material sequenced was peripheral blood. All receptors derive from a man between 60 and 75 years old with acute or convalescent COVID-19.

This clone was recorded only once. CDR3 amino acids: CASSSRTVWNTIYF. The CDR3 DNA is TGTGCCAGCAGTTCAAGGACTGTTTGGAACACCATATATTTT. The rearrangement links TRBV28 to TRBJ1-3; D uncertain. The CDR3 is 14 amino acids. Germline CDR1 reads MDHEN; CDR2 reads SYDVKM. Trimming took 4 bases from V and 7 from J, leaving 14 bases between them.

This chain uses TRBV3-1 (or the pseudogene TRBV3-2) with TRBJ1-5; D not resolved. V lost 1 base, J lost 11 bases, and 15 bases lay in between. This CDR3 region has 14 residues. The germline V gene has CDR1 LGHDT and CDR2 YNNKEL (reference sequence). CDR3 sequence: CASSQAKQNWSQHF. The CDR3 DNA reads TGTGCCAGCAGCCAAGCTAAACAGAATTGGTCCCAGCATTTT.

As to this clone: Other DNA variants within this sample encode the same CDR3. V is TRBV5-1 and J is TRBJ2-5; a possible D gene is TRBD1 (5 bases). Trimming took off 0 bases at V and 1 base at J, with 7 bases between the two ends. The CDR3 runs 14 residues. Per the germline V gene, CDR1 is SGHRS and CDR2 is YFSETQ. CDR3 sequence (DNA): TGCGCCAGCAGCTTGGGACAGTTCCAAGAGACCCAGTACTTC. Translation: CASSLGQFQETQYF.

This clone is labeled as medium-sized (0.01 to 0.1%). The gene calls are TRBV23-1 and TRBJ1-5; D is uncertain. Being an ORF, TRBV23-1 has a function that is uncertain. CDR3 length: 15 amino acids. V shed 8 bases and J shed 4 bases, with 18 bases lying between them. The CDR3 reads CASRPARAQNQPQHF. Written as DNA, the CDR3 is TGCGCCAGCCGCCCGGCGAGGGCCCAAAATCAGCCCCAGCATTTT.

The chain combines TRBV4-3 with TRBJ2-3, with a possible D match to TRBD2 (6 bases). V was cut by 1 base and J by 0 bases, with 11 bases left in between. Looked up from germline, CDR1 is LGHNA and CDR2 is YSLEER. The CDR3 loop spans 16 amino acids. The CDR3, as DNA: TGCGCCAGCAGCCAAGGGGGCGGGGCTAGCACAGATACGCAGTATTTT. Its protein product is CASSQGGGASTDTQYF.

This chain joins TRBV7-2 and TRBJ2-1, with 7 bases aligning to TRBD2. This CDR3 is built from 18 residues. Germline CDR1 SGHTA, CDR2 FQGNSA. V gave up 4 bases and J gave up 0 bases; unmatched junction bases: 12. The CDR3, as DNA: TGTGCCAGCAGCTCCTCCTATCGGGCGGGAGTCTCCTACAATGAGCAGTTCTTC. Translation: CASSSSYRAGVSYNEQFF.

V is TRBV2 and J is TRBJ1-2; possibly TRBD1 for D (5 bases). Germline V gene data show CDR1 as SNHLY and CDR2 as FYNNEI. V was shortened by 2 bases and J by 2 bases, with 12 bases between the two germline ends. The CDR3 has 15 residues. The CDR3 DNA sequence: TGTGCCAGCAGTGAATTCCAAGGACACAACTATGGCTACACCTTC. Its protein product is CASSEFQGHNYGYTF.

This chain links TRBV30 with TRBJ1-2; no reliable D call. Germline V gives CDR1 GTSNPN, CDR2 SVGIG (reference sequence). The CDR3 has 14 residues. V lost 4 bases and J 7 bases, leaving 19 bases between the germline ends. CDR3 nucleotides: TGTGCCTGGATGGTTAGGGAGAGGATTGGTGGCTACACCTTC. Its protein is CAWMVRERIGGYTF.

V and J are TRBV28 and TRBJ2-7, with 7 bases that match TRBD2. The CDR3 runs 12 residues. Unmatched junction bases numbered 5, after V lost 7 bases and J lost 5 bases. Per the germline V gene, CDR1 is MDHEN and CDR2 is SYDVKM. The CDR3 region is CASKAGNHEQYF. In DNA, the CDR3 is TGTGCCAGCAAAGCGGGGAACCACGAGCAGTACTTC.

The chain has TRBV27 and TRBJ2-2; tentatively, D is TRBD2 (5 bases). V was shortened by 3 bases and J by 0 bases, with 5 bases between the two germline ends. Germline loops: CDR1 MNHEY, CDR2 SMNVEV (reference sequence). The CDR3 sequence is 14 residues long. The CDR3 DNA sequence: TGTGCCAGCAGTTTCGGGGCGAACACCGGGGAGCTGTTTTTT. It translates to CASSFGANTGELFF.

This clone has only one observation. J is TRBJ2-2 and V is TRBV11-3; D is perhaps TRBD1 (5 bases). Trimming took 8 bases from V and 7 from J, leaving 26 bases between them. This CDR3 spans 17 amino acids. The germline V gene has CDR1 SGHNT and CDR2 YENEEA. The CDR3 DNA follows: TGTGCCAGCTACCCTAACCCCCAGGTAGGGCAGGGCGGGGAGCTGTTTTTT. Translation: CASYPNPQVGQGGELFF. Variable domain in full (rest from reference TRBV11-3 and TRBJ2-2): EAGVVQSPRYKIIEKKQPVAFWCNPISGHNTLYWYLQNLGQGPELLIRYENEEAVDDSQLPKDRFSAERLKGVDSTLKIQPAELGDSAVYLCASYPNPQVGQGGELFFGEGSRLTVL.

The rearrangement uses TRBV2 and TRBJ2-7; weak D call: TRBD2 (5 bases). The V end was cut by 5 bases, the J end by 6 bases, with 8 bases between. Per germline, CDR1 SNHLY and CDR2 FYNNEI. This CDR3 region has 11 residues. CDR3: CASSRGAEQYF. CDR3 nucleotides: TGTGCCAGCAGTCGGGGTGCCGAGCAGTACTTC.

This rearrangement joins TRBV7-2 to TRBJ2-7; D is undetermined. Germline V gene lookup returns CDR1 SGHTA and CDR2 FQGNSA. The CDR3 loop spans 15 amino acids. V was cut by 4 bases and J by 0 bases, with 13 bases left in between. CDR3 sequence reads: CASSSRWASSYEQYF. The CDR3 DNA is TGTGCCAGCAGCTCCCGGTGGGCGAGCTCCTACGAGCAGTACTTC.

The CDR3 region has the DNA TGTGCCAGAAGGGAAAGCGGTCTGGGACAGATATTGTTCGGGCAGTACTTC. Protein: CARRESGLGQILFGQYF. The chain has TRBV5-3 and TRBJ2-7; 7 positions agree with TRBD1. TRBV5-3 is annotated as an ORF whose role is uncertain. The CDR3 has 17 amino acids. The V and J ends lost 5 bases and 9 bases, in that order; junction bases with no gene match: 23.

The genes are TRBV6-6 and TRBJ2-6, with 10 bases matching TRBD2. Germline V gene lookup returns CDR1 MNHNY and CDR2 SVGAGI (reference sequence). The CDR3 contains 17 residues. The J segment lost 0 bases and the V segment lost 5 bases, leaving 4 bases of the junction unmatched. The CDR3 DNA sequence: TGTGCCAGCAGTCTTAGCGGGGGGAGCTCTGGGGCCAACGTCCTGACTTTC. This gives the protein CASSLSGGSSGANVLTF.

V usage is TRBV30 and J usage is TRBJ1-2; D call uncertain. Germline lookup yields CDR1 GTSNPN and CDR2 SVGIG (reference sequence). This CDR3 is 13 amino acids long. Trimming removed 2 bases from V and 8 bases from J, with 15 bases in between. The CDR3 sequence is CAWSPGRNRGYTF. CDR3 coding DNA: TGTGCCTGGAGTCCTGGGCGAAATCGAGGCTACACCTTC.

The chain uses TRBV7-2 and TRBJ2-3; 8 nucleotides agree with TRBD2. From germline, CDR1 is SGHTA and CDR2 FQGNSA. J was trimmed by 5 bases and V by 0 bases; bases with no gene match: 4. The CDR3 is made up of 15 amino acids. The CDR3: CASSLAAGVGDTQYF. The CDR3 nucleotides read TGTGCCAGCAGCTTAGCAGCGGGAGTTGGAGATACGCAGTATTTT.

The chain links TRBV7-2 to TRBJ2-7, with D possibly matching TRBD2 (5 bases). V lost 11 bases and J lost 4, with 18 bases in between. The CDR3 spans 13 residues. CDR1 is SGHTA, CDR2 FQGNSA, per germline. This CDR3 is CASSREPKYEQYF. DNA for the CDR3: TGTGCCTCCAGTCGGGAACCCAAATACGAGCAGTACTTC.

V and J are TRBV4-3 and TRBJ2-1; TRBD2 is a possible D gene (6 bases). CDR3 length equals 16 residues. Germline CDR1 is LGHNA and CDR2 is YSLEER. The germline V and J ends were trimmed by 1 base and 2 bases, with 12 bases remaining between them. CDR3 bases: TGCGCCAGCAGCCAAGCCAGCGGGCAGGCCTACAATGAGCAGTTCTTC. Its protein is CASSQASGQAYNEQFF.

The DNA for the CDR3 is TGTGCCAGCAGCTTGGATTCAGCAGGCTCTAATGAAAAACTGTTTTTT. This gives the protein CASSLDSAGSNEKLFF. V is TRBV5-4 and J is TRBJ1-4; D unclear. The germline V gene has CDR1 SGHNT and CDR2 YYREEE (reference sequence). V was cut by 0 bases and J by 3 bases, with 12 bases left in between. CDR3 size: 16 residues.

The chain has TRBV9 and TRBJ2-2, with 9 bases lining up with TRBD2. Per germline, CDR1 SGDLS and CDR2 YYNGEE. The V gene end was trimmed by 0 bases and the J gene end by 7 bases; junction bases not matched to a gene: 13. This CDR3 has 18 amino acids. The CDR3 loop reads CASSVGGWSGRNFGELFF. As DNA, the CDR3 is TGTGCCAGCAGCGTAGGGGGGTGGAGCGGGAGGAACTTCGGGGAGCTGTTTTTT.

The chain employs TRBV7-8 and TRBJ2-5; 9 bases match TRBD1. CDR3 length equals 15 residues. J lost 5 bases, V lost 4 bases, and 8 bases had no gene match. The germline gives CDR1 SGHVS, CDR2 FQNEAQ. Here the CDR3 reads CASSYTGTGWETQYF. CDR3 bases: TGTGCCAGCAGCTATACCGGGACAGGGTGGGAGACCCAGTACTTC.